This paragraph covers one T cell receptor (beta chain) sequence. The antigen remains undetermined. Deletions cut 3 bases from V and 3 bases from J, with 12 bases between. Per germline, CDR1 LNHDA and CDR2 SQIVND (reference sequence). The CDR3 is 14 residues long. This table comes from immunoSEQ multiplex PCR, and its TCRdb copy is limited to in-frame clones, with some not included. Here the sample spans roughly 64,000 clones, about 80% being singletons. Enrollment shut out patients with autoimmune disease history or systemic immunosuppression. This sample is drawn from a study of OX40 agonist ivuxolimab in advanced cancers. Looking at the study overall: At 0.01 to 10 mg/kg, ivuxolimab was administered intravenously to patients every 2 weeks. Study-level points and caveats: Expanded clones were, on average, more numerous among CD8+ T cells than CD4+. Researchers did not establish what antigens the expanded peripheral T cells target.

This material consisted of CD4+ or CD8+ T cells sorted from blood, taken in a trial of the OX40 agonist ivuxolimab. The J gene is TRBJ2-7, the V gene TRBV19; D uncertain. This clonotype was obtained from an adult with an advanced solid tumor such as melanoma, head and neck, liver or kidney cancer. CDR3 loop: CASSMGWAGYEQYF. The CDR3 DNA reads TGTGCCAGTAGTATGGGTTGGGCAGGCTACGAGCAGTACTTC. Based on the CDR3 plus reference TRBV19 and TRBJ2-7, the full variable domain is DGGITQSPKYLFRKEGQNVTLSCEQNLNHDAMYWYRQDPGQGLRLIYYSQIVNDFQKGDIAEGYSVSREKKESFPLTVTSAQKNPTAFYLCASSMGWAGYEQYFGPGTRLTVT.